This passage covers 10 T cell receptor beta chains from one sample sequenced in a study of T-cell reconstitution after alpha-beta-depleted transplantation in children. Unique molecular identifiers were used to barcode this TCRbeta library. One entry per CDR3 protein results from TCRdb running MiXCR on the PCR reads. The profile shows hundreds of thousands of distinct CDR3 sequences, approximately 10% of them singletons. This specimen consisted of PBMCs from the stem cell graft donor, obtained from the stem cell graft. These receptors all stem from a human donor who donated a stem cell graft to a child with acute lymphoblastic leukemia.

This clonotype showed up many times. This chain links TRBV20-1 with TRBJ2-2; D unresolved. Trimming shortened V by 3 bases and J by 3 bases, and 20 bases separated the two germline ends. Germline CDR1 is DFQATT and CDR2 is SNEGSKA (reference sequence). CDR3 length: 17 amino acids. CDR3 bases: TGCAGTGCTAGCCCGTTCACGATCTGGCGAGACACCGGGGAGCTGTTTTTT. Its translation is CSASPFTIWRDTGELFF.

This clonotype was seen more than once but under ten times. This chain connects TRBV10-2 to TRBJ1-5; 10 nucleotides agree with TRBD1. J was trimmed by 0 bases and V by 7 bases; bases with no gene match: 9. The CDR3 spans 17 residues. Germline V gene data show CDR1 as WSHSY and CDR2 as SAAADI. The CDR3 loop is CASTGTGAVYSNQPQHF. CDR3 in DNA: TGCGCCAGCACTGGGACAGGGGCGGTCTATAGCAATCAGCCCCAGCATTTT.

This clonotype was recorded a few times. The chain carries TRBV7-2 and TRBJ2-1; a possible D gene is TRBD1 (7 bases). CDR1 and CDR2 from the germline V gene are SGHTA and FQGNSA. With 0 bases removed from V and 8 bases from J, the gap between germline ends came to 11 bases. The CDR3 spans 14 residues. CDR3 DNA sequence: TGTGCCAGCAGCTTAGCGCAGGGGGAGGATGAGCAGTTCTTC. Amino acids: CASSLAQGEDEQFF.

The CDR3 DNA follows: TGTGCCAGCAGCCCGGGACAGGGGGCTGAAGAGCAGTACTTC. Translating gives CASSPGQGAEEQYF. This chain joins TRBV5-6 and TRBJ2-7, with 12 bases fitting TRBD1. This CDR3 is 14 amino acids long. CDR1 is SGHDT and CDR2 is YYEEEE in the germline V gene. V gave up 4 bases and J gave up 7 bases; unmatched junction bases: 6.

The CDR3 here is CAIRKTGSAEQYF. In DNA form, the CDR3 reads TGTGCCATCAGAAAGACAGGGTCCGCCGAGCAGTACTTC. This rearrangement joins TRBV10-3 to TRBJ2-7; 7 bases map to TRBD1. The CDR3 has 13 residues. V shed 6 bases and J 6 bases; nucleotides not matched to a gene: 8. Germline CDR1 ENHRY, CDR2 SYGVKD.

CDR3 coding DNA: TGTGCCAGCAGCTTAGCGGGGCCATGGAACACTGAAGCTTTCTTT. Translation gives CASSLAGPWNTEAFF. The V call is TRBV7-2, the J call TRBJ1-1; a possible D gene is TRBD1 (5 bases). CDR3 length equals 15 residues. V lost 0 bases to trimming and J lost 1 base, with 9 bases between them. CDR1 is SGHTA, CDR2 FQGNSA, per germline.

This clonotype was found once. The chain has TRBV14 and TRBJ2-1; 10 bases align to TRBD1. This CDR3 is 18 amino acids long. V trimming: 5 bases; J trimming: 3 bases; junction bases outside the gene matches: 13. The germline gives CDR1 SGHDN, CDR2 FVKESK. The CDR3 is CASSFRTGGLGHYNEQFF. In DNA form, the CDR3 reads TGTGCCAGCAGCTTCCGGACAGGGGGTCTAGGGCACTACAATGAGCAGTTCTTC.

This clonotype was seen many times. The V and J genes are TRBV7-8 and TRBJ2-1, with 7 bases matching TRBD1. Germline CDR1 reads SGHVS; CDR2 reads FQNEAQ. This CDR3 comprises 15 residues. The V and J ends lost 5 bases and 6 bases, in that order; junction bases with no gene match: 10. CDR3: CASSEDRVNSNEQFF. CDR3 DNA sequence: TGTGCCAGCAGCGAAGACAGGGTGAACAGCAATGAGCAGTTCTTC.

This clonotype occurred many times. V usage is TRBV6-4 and J usage is TRBJ2-6; 7 bases match TRBD1. Germline V CDR1 and CDR2: MRHNA, SNTAGT. J gave up 2 bases and V 6 bases, and 4 bases lay outside the gene matches. The CDR3 extends over 15 amino acids. The CDR3 reads CASSVDRAGANVLTF. The CDR3 DNA reads TGTGCCAGCAGCGTCGACAGGGCTGGGGCCAACGTCCTGACTTTC.

This clonotype was counted at least ten times. The chain carries TRBV12-3 or TRBV12-4 and TRBJ2-7; 9 bases map to TRBD1. CDR3 length: 14 residues. V gave up 4 bases and J gave up 13 bases; unmatched junction bases: 14. CDR3 residues: CASSSGIGTGKVYF. In nucleotides, the CDR3 is TGTGCCAGCAGTTCGGGTATTGGGACAGGGAAAGTTTACTTC.